The 5 T cell receptor beta chains below were found in one sample sequenced in a study of blood T cell repertoires in COVID-19. Profiled with immunoSEQ multiplex PCR; TCRdb holds only in-frame clones, not every one. The data contain thousands of clones, 88% of them singletons. The material sequenced was peripheral blood. The receptors stem from a man in his 70s with COVID-19, enrolled during active disease.

The chain links TRBV19 to TRBJ1-3; D not certain. The germline V and J ends were trimmed by 11 bases and 7 bases, with 12 bases remaining between them. The CDR3 totals 11 residues. CDR1 and CDR2 from the germline V gene are LNHDA and SQIVND (reference sequence). The CDR3 sequence: CASGDRNTIYF. The CDR3 DNA follows: TGTGCCTCCGGGGATAGGAACACCATATATTTT.

This clone was seen a few times. This chain links TRBV11-2 with TRBJ2-7; no reliable D call. V was pared by 3 bases and J by 3 bases, with 9 bases between. The CDR3 runs to 13 residues. CDR1 SGHAT and CDR2 FQNNGV come from the germline V gene. The CDR3 region is CASSFQLNYEQYF. The CDR3 DNA sequence: TGTGCCAGCAGCTTCCAGTTAAACTACGAGCAGTACTTC.

The rearrangement links TRBV4-1 to TRBJ1-5; D not certain. V gave up 0 bases and J gave up 5 bases, with 11 bases separating them. The CDR3 totals 15 residues. In germline, CDR1 is MGHRA, CDR2 YSYEKL. The CDR3 coding sequence is TGCGCCAGCAGCCAAGACCGAGGTATCTATCAGCCCCAGCATTTT. It translates to CASSQDRGIYQPQHF.

This chain links TRBV3-1 (or the pseudogene TRBV3-2) with TRBJ1-2, with D maybe TRBD1 (6 bases). Germline V gene lookup returns CDR1 LGHDT and CDR2 YNNKEL (reference sequence). The CDR3 loop spans 14 amino acids. Trimming stripped 0 bases from V and 6 bases from J, with 11 bases between. The CDR3 DNA reads TGTGCCAGCAGCCAAGATCTGGGGGCGGATGGCTACACCTTC. Its translation: CASSQDLGADGYTF.

V usage is TRBV7-9 and J usage is TRBJ2-1; the D gene is possibly TRBD2 (6 bases). This CDR3 has 10 residues. Germline CDR1 is SEHNR and CDR2 is FQNEAQ (reference sequence). Trimming took off 10 bases at V and 13 bases at J, with 14 bases between the two ends. CDR3 sequence (DNA): TGTGCCACCCAAGGGGAGGACCAGTTCTTC. This sequence encodes CATQGEDQFF.